This T cell receptor beta chain was observed in a study of OX40 agonist ivuxolimab in advanced cancers. Concerning the study at large: The costimulatory receptor OX40 (CD134) was targeted by ivuxolimab, a fully human IgG2 agonistic monoclonal antibody. Intravenous ivuxolimab was administered to patients every 2 weeks at six dose levels: 0.01, 0.1, 0.3, 1.5, 3 and 10 mg/kg. Of the 50 to 55 dose-escalation patients, hepatocellular carcinoma was present in around 19, melanoma in approximately 15, renal cell carcinoma in 9 and head and neck cancer in 9. A male proportion of 70% to 90% and a mean age of 60 years, ranging from roughly 23 to 90, were recorded for the dose-escalation cohort. Patients were allowed to have had prior anti-PD-1, anti-PD-L1 or anti-CTLA-4 therapy, and approximately 43% of the dose-escalation patients had previously received checkpoint inhibitors. Three dose-escalation patients achieved partial responses, one with hepatocellular carcinoma and two with cutaneous melanoma. The purpose of peripheral TCRbeta sequencing was to test whether ivuxolimab changed TCR sequence diversity and led to clonal T-cell expansion. The paper reports the monotherapy dose-escalation portion (N = 52 patients) of the phase I ivuxolimab trial.

To sequence the TCRbeta CDR3 region, genomic DNA was isolated from the sorted cells. The immunoSEQ Assay was used to sequence the TCRbeta CDR3 regions. The source is immuneACCESS, and TCRdb retained only in-frame sequences with V and J called. Part of the clones is not carried over; for the studies checked, unresolved V genes explain less than half of this, and the remainder is unexplained. The sample table contains 55,000 to 65,000 clones; only one count was recorded for more than 75% of them. The top ten clones comprise 0.37% of the sample. Broad study findings and their caveats: Low levels of normalized T-cell clonal expansion were also shown by some nonresponding patients. In the 0.1-3.0 mg/kg groups, partial responders were among the patients with the lowest normalized peripheral clonal expansion, particularly in CD8+ T cells. After ivuxolimab, more expanded clones were found on average in CD8+ T cells than in CD4+ T cells. The antigen specificity of the peripheral T cells that underwent clonal expansion was not determined. Clonal expansion of both CD4+ and CD8+ blood T cells was observed from baseline to week 6 at doses 0.1 to 3.0 mg/kg.

The CDR3 runs 14 residues from the cysteine to the phenylalanine. The read is trimmed to its CDR3 DNA, 42 bases read in frame from base 1. The germline V and J ends show losses of 2 bases and 5 bases respectively, and no gene match explains 4 bases of the junction. According to the germline V gene (reference sequence), CDR1 reads SEHNR and CDR2 reads FQNEAQ. In the case of this clone: Its antigen remains undetermined. There are no base qualities to consult, and no much larger clone falls within one base.

Patients with autoimmune disease history or receiving systemic immunosuppression were excluded from the trial. Peripheral blood for TCR sequencing was collected from all dose cohorts at baseline, on cycle 4 day 1, and on cycle 7 day 1. The samples were drawn from a first-in-human, open-label, multicenter phase I dose-escalation trial of ivuxolimab. Adults with locally advanced or metastatic melanoma, renal cell, hepatocellular, or head and neck squamous cell carcinoma were enrolled in the trial. Before TCR sequencing, CD4+ T cells and CD8+ T cells were sorted from peripheral blood as separate populations.

The receptor chain draws on TRBV7-9 and TRBJ2-7; TRBD2 fits 9 bases in the junction. This sequence was found in an adult with an advanced solid tumor such as melanoma, head and neck, liver or kidney cancer. The sample was CD4+ or CD8+ T cells sorted from blood, taken in a trial of the OX40 agonist ivuxolimab. The DNA sequence is as follows: TGTGCCAGCAGCTTAAGCGGGGGGTTGGACGAGCAGTACTTC. Its coded protein is CASSLSGGLDEQYF.